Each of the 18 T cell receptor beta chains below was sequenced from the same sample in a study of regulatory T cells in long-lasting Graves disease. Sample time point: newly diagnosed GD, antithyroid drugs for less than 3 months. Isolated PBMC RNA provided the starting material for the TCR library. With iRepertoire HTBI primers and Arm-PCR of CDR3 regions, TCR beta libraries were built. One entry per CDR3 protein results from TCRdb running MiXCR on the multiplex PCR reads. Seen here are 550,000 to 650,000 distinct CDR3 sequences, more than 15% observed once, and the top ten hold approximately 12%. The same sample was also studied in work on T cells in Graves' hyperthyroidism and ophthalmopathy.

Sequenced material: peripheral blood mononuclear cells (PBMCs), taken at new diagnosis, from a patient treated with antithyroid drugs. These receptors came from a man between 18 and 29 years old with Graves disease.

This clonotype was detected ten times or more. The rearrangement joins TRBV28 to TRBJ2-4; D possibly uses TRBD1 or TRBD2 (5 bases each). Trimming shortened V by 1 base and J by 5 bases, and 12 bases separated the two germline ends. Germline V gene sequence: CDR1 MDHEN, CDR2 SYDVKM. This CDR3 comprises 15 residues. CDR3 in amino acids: CASSLFSRDENIQYF. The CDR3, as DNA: TGTGCCAGCAGTTTATTCTCCCGGGACGAAAACATTCAGTACTTC.

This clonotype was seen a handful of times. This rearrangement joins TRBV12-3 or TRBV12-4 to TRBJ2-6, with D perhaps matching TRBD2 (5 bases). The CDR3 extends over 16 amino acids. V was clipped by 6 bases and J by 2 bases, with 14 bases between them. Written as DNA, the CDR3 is TGTGCCAGCAGCGCATTGCGGGCGGCTGGGGCCAACGTCCTGACTTTC. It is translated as CASSALRAAGANVLTF.

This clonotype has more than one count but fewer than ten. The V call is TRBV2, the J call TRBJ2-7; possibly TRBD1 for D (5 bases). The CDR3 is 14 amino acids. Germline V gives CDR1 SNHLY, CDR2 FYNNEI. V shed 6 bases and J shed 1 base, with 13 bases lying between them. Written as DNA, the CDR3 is TGTGCCAGCAGCGCACAGGTACCGTCCTACGAGCAGTACTTC. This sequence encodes CASSAQVPSYEQYF.

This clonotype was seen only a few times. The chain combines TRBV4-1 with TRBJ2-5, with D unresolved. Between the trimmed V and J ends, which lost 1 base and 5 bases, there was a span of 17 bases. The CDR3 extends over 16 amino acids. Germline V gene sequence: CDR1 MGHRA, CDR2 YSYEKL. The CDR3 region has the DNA TGCGCCAGCAGCCAAGGTCCGCACGATCCTGAGGAGACCCAGTACTTC. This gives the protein CASSQGPHDPEETQYF.

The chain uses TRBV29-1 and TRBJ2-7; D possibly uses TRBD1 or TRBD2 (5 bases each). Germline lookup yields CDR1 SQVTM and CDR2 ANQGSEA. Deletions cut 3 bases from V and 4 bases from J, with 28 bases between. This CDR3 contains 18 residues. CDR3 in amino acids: CSVEGPMGGSLAPYEQYF. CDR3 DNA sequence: TGCAGCGTTGAGGGGCCAATGGGTGGCAGCCTAGCTCCATACGAGCAGTACTTC.

CDR3 bases: TGCAGTGCCTACGGGCTAGCGGGAGGTCCCTACGAGCAGTACTTC. Translated, it gives CSAYGLAGGPYEQYF. V gene TRBV20-1 combines with J gene TRBJ2-7; 11 nucleotides agree with TRBD2. The CDR3 is 15 amino acids. After removal of 6 bases from V and 2 bases from J, the junction contained 9 bases not matched to a gene. Germline values: CDR1 DFQATT, CDR2 SNEGSKA (reference sequence).

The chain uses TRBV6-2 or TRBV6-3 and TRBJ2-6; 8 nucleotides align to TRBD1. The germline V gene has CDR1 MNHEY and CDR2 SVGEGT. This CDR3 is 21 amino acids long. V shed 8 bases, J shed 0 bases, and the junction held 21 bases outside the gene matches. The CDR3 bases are TGTGCCAGCTCTCGCGCGGGATCTTTGACAGGGGTGCGCTCTGGGGCCAACGTCCTGACTTTC. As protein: CASSRAGSLTGVRSGANVLTF.

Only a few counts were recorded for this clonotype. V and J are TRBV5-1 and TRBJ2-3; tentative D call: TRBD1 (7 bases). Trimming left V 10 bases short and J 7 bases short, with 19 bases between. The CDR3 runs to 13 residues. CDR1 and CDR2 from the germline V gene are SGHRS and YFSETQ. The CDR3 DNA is TGCGCCGCCAATGACAGGGCGGGGAATACGCAGTATTTT. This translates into CAANDRAGNTQYF. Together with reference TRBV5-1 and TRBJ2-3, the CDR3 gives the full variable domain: KAGVTQTPRYLIKTRGQQVTLSCSPISGHRSVSWYQQTPGQGLQFLFEYFSETQRNKGNFPGRFSGRQFSNSRSEMNVSTLELGDSALYLCAANDRAGNTQYFGPGTRLTVL.

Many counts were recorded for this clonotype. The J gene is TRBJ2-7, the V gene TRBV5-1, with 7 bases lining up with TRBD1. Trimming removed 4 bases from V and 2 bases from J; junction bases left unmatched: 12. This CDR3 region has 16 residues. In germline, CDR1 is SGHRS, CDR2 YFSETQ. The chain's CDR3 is CASSPDRLGVTYEQYF. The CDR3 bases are TGCGCCAGCAGCCCGGACAGGTTGGGAGTTACCTACGAGCAGTACTTC.

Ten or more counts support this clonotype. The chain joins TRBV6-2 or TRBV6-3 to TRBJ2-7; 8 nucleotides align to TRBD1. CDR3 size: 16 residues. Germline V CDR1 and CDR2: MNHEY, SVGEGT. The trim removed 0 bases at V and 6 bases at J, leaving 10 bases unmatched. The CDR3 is CASSYSVRGPFREQYF. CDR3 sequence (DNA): TGTGCCAGCAGTTACTCGGTCAGGGGGCCTTTTCGCGAGCAGTACTTC.

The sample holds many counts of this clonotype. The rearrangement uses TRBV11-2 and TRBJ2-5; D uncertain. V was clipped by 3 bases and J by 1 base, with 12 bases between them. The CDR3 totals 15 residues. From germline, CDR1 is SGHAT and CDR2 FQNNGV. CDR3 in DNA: TGTGCCAGCAGCTTCGGCAGCACATTCCAAGAGACCCAGTACTTC. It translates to CASSFGSTFQETQYF.

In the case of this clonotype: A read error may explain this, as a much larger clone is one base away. The DNA for the CDR3 is TGCGCCAGCAGCACTGGACTAGCGGGAAGGTCAGATACGAAGTATTTT. This encodes CASSTGLAGRSDTKYF. The V and J genes are TRBV5-1 and TRBJ2-3; 12 positions agree with TRBD2. The CDR3 has 16 amino acids. In germline, CDR1 is SGHRS, CDR2 YFSETQ.

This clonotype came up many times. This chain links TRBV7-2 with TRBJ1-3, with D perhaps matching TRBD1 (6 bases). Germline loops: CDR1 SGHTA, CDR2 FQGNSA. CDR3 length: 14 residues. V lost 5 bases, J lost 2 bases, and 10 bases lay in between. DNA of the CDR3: TGTGCCAGCAGCCTAGGGGGTACTGGAAACACCATATATTTT. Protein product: CASSLGGTGNTIYF.

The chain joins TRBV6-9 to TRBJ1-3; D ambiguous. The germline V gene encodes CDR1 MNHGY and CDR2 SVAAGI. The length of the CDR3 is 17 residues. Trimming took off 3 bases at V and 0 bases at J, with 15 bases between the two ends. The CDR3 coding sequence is TGTGCCAGCAGTTACTCGAATCTACCACTCTCTGGAAACACCATATATTTT. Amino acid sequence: CASSYSNLPLSGNTIYF.

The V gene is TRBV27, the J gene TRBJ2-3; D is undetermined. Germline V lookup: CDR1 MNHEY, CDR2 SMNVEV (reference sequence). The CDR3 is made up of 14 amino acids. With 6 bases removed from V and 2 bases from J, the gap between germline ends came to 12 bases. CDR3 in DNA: TGTGCCAGCAGGTCCGGCTGGGCCACAGATACGCAGTATTTT. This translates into CASRSGWATDTQYF.

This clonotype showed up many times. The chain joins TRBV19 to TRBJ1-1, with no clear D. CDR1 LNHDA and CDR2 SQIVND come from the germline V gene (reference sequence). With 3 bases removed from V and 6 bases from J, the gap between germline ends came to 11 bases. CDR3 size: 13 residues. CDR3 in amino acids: CASSMFSGAEAFF. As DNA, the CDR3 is TGTGCCAGTAGTATGTTCTCCGGGGCTGAAGCTTTCTTT. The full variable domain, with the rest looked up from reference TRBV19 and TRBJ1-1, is DGGITQSPKYLFRKEGQNVTLSCEQNLNHDAMYWYRQDPGQGLRLIYYSQIVNDFQKGDIAEGYSVSREKKESFPLTVTSAQKNPTAFYLCASSMFSGAEAFFGQGTRLTVV.

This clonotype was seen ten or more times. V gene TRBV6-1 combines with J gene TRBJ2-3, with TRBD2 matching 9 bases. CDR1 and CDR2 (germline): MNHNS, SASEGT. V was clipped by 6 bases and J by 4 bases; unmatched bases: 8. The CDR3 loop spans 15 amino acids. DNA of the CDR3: TGTGCCAGCAGACAAGGGGGACTAGCATCAGATACGCAGTATTTT. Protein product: CASRQGGLASDTQYF.

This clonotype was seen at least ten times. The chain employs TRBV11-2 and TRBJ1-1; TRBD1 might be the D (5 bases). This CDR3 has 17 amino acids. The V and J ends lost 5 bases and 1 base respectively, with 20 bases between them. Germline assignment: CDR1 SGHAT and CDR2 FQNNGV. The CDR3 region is CASSPRDSWEGNTEAFF. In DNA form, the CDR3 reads TGTGCCAGCAGCCCTCGGGACTCCTGGGAGGGGAACACTGAAGCTTTCTTT.